This T cell receptor (beta chain) comes out of a study of blood T cell repertoires in COVID-19. About the study: The study drew acute and convalescent COVID-19 samples from the United States, Italy and Spain. From T cells, B-cell-depleted T cells, or PBMCs came the material, which was cDNA or gDNA.

There are 17 residues in the CDR3. The V gene's germline CDR1 is ENHRY and CDR2 SYGVKD. The germline V and J ends were trimmed by 3 bases and 0 bases, with 15 bases remaining between them. In the authors' methods: Reference gene primers were amplified, and this amplification served to estimate nucleated cell counts. Clones were read by immunoSEQ multiplex PCR, and TCRdb kept only the in-frame ones, dropping some. From that table come the V and J calls and clone size; the DNA was used to work out D and trimming. Of around 260,000 clones in the sample, 70% to 90% were seen once. Specimen: peripheral blood. The chain combines TRBV10-3 with TRBJ1-3; TRBD1 might be the D (5 bases). The receptor's source is a woman between 45 and 65 years old with acute or convalescent COVID-19. CDR3 loop: CAISEVAGRSSGNTIYF. The CDR3 DNA is TGTGCCATCAGTGAAGTAGCGGGACGGAGCTCTGGAAACACCATATATTTT.